These 21 T cell receptor beta chains came from one sample sequenced in a study of identical twins. One entry per CDR3 protein, called by TCRdb with MiXCR from the 5' RACE reads. The repertoire holds 250,000 to 350,000 distinct CDR3 sequences, with under 9% as singletons. These data also formed part of another study, on yellow fever vaccine responses in identical twins.

The material sequenced was memory (CD45RO+) T cells sorted from blood. These receptors all come from a woman aged 18-30 years in good health.

This clonotype was recorded at least ten times. This chain joins TRBV20-1 and TRBJ2-1; tentatively, D is TRBD1 or TRBD2 (5 bases each). The CDR3 has 15 amino acids. CDR1 DFQATT and CDR2 SNEGSKA come from the germline V gene (reference sequence). Trimming took off 0 bases at V and 1 base at J, with 10 bases between the two ends. The CDR3 sequence: CSAREGTGSYNEQFF. The CDR3 DNA sequence: TGCAGTGCTAGAGAGGGGACGGGTTCCTACAATGAGCAGTTCTTC.

The sample holds a few counts of this clonotype. This chain connects TRBV20-1 to TRBJ1-5; D is unresolved. Germline loops: CDR1 DFQATT, CDR2 SNEGSKA (reference sequence). The CDR3 totals 14 residues. Deletions cut 2 bases from V and 3 bases from J, with 11 bases between. The CDR3 bases are TGCAGTGCTAGATCGGCGGTTTACAATCAGCCCCAGCATTTT. It is translated as CSARSAVYNQPQHF.

This clonotype was seen repeatedly, ten times or more. This chain joins TRBV9 and TRBJ1-1; 10 bases map to TRBD1. The junction had 14 bases not matched to a gene; V was cut back by 3 bases and J by 3 bases. The germline gives CDR1 SGDLS, CDR2 YYNGEE. The CDR3 consists of 18 residues. The CDR3 loop is CASSARDRGRVLDTEAFF. CDR3 nucleotide sequence: TGTGCCAGCAGCGCTCGAGACAGGGGGCGGGTTTTGGACACTGAAGCTTTCTTT.

The genes are TRBV5-1 and TRBJ2-2; 14 nucleotides line up with TRBD2. Germline CDR1 SGHRS, CDR2 YFSETQ. The CDR3 is made up of 17 amino acids. Losses at the gene ends were 0 bases for V and 5 bases for J; bases not matched to a gene: 3. The CDR3 nucleotides are TGCGCCAGCAGCTTGGACGGGACTAGCGGGAGAACCGGGGAGCTGTTTTTT. Amino acid sequence: CASSLDGTSGRTGELFF.

In this sample, this clonotype turned up many times. The chain recombines TRBV14 with TRBJ1-2; 7 nucleotides match TRBD1. Germline values: CDR1 SGHDN, CDR2 FVKESK. V dropped 5 bases and J dropped 3; count of bases not matched to a gene: 6. This CDR3 region has 14 residues. CDR3 DNA sequence: TGTGCCAGCAGCAGGGGGCCTCTAGACTATGGCTACACCTTC. Residues: CASSRGPLDYGYTF.

This clonotype has only a few counts. The chain uses TRBV2 and TRBJ2-1; 8 positions match TRBD1. From germline, CDR1 is SNHLY and CDR2 FYNNEI. V was pared by 6 bases and J by 5 bases, with 9 bases of the junction left unmatched. The CDR3 extends over 15 amino acids. The CDR3 DNA reads TGTGCCAGCAGCGCCACAGGGGGTACGGACAATGAGCAGTTCTTC. Translation: CASSATGGTDNEQFF.

The sample holds many counts of this clonotype. V usage is TRBV11-2 and J usage is TRBJ2-1, with D perhaps matching TRBD2 (6 bases). The length of the CDR3 is 17 residues. Trimming cost V 3 bases and J 7 bases, with 22 bases left between them. CDR1 and CDR2 from the germline V gene are SGHAT and FQNNGV. The CDR3 bases are TGTGCCAGCAGCTTCGGGATGGGGGGAGCTTCCGTAAATGAGCAGTTCTTC. This sequence encodes CASSFGMGGASVNEQFF.

The chain recombines TRBV19 with TRBJ1-4; no clear D gene. The V end was cut by 5 bases, the J end by 0 bases, with 16 bases between. Germline CDR1 LNHDA, CDR2 SQIVND (reference sequence). The CDR3 covers 17 residues. The CDR3 DNA sequence: TGTGCCAGTAGTCACGGGATACGCTACACAACTAATGAAAAACTGTTTTTT. It translates to CASSHGIRYTTNEKLFF. Complete variable domain (other parts from reference TRBV19 and TRBJ1-4): DGGITQSPKYLFRKEGQNVTLSCEQNLNHDAMYWYRQDPGQGLRLIYYSQIVNDFQKGDIAEGYSVSREKKESFPLTVTSAQKNPTAFYLCASSHGIRYTTNEKLFFGSGTQLSVL.

This clonotype was observed a few times. This rearrangement joins TRBV3-1 to TRBJ2-5; no definite D call. CDR1 LGHDT and CDR2 YNNKEL come from the germline V gene (reference sequence). The CDR3 runs 14 residues. V was pared by 1 base and J by 0 bases, with 6 bases between. The chain's CDR3 is CASSQGVYQETQYF. In nucleotides, the CDR3 is TGTGCCAGCAGCCAAGGGGTGTACCAAGAGACCCAGTACTTC.

This clonotype was seen more than once but under ten times. The chain recombines TRBV6-5 with TRBJ2-1; 7 nucleotides line up with TRBD1. Unmatched junction bases numbered 6, after V lost 4 bases and J lost 6 bases. The germline CDR1 and CDR2 sequences are MNHEY and SVGAGI. This CDR3 has 14 amino acids. The CDR3 coding sequence is TGTGCCAGCAGTTCGAGGACAGGAGCCAATGAGCAGTTCTTC. Translation: CASSSRTGANEQFF.

This clonotype was found a few times. The J gene is TRBJ2-7, the V gene TRBV10-2, with D tentatively TRBD1 (6 bases). Between the trimmed V and J ends, which lost 3 bases and 6 bases, there was a span of 12 bases. This CDR3 comprises 13 residues. CDR1 and CDR2 from the germline V gene are WSHSY and SAAADI. The CDR3 here is CASSEQGTGEQYF. As DNA, the CDR3 is TGCGCCAGCAGTGAACAGGGAACCGGCGAGCAGTACTTC.

The gene calls are TRBV11-1 and TRBJ2-3; the D gene is possibly TRBD2 (5 bases). The CDR3 contains 12 residues. The V end was cut by 5 bases, the J end by 5 bases, with 8 bases between. Germline V gene lookup returns CDR1 SGHAT and CDR2 FQDESV (reference sequence). CDR3 sequence: CASSHGLDTQYF. DNA of the CDR3: TGTGCCAGCAGCCACGGACTAGATACGCAGTATTTT.

Many counts were recorded for this clonotype. The chain carries TRBV5-1 and TRBJ1-5; D gene uncertain. Trimming shortened V by 2 bases and J by 3 bases, and 9 bases separated the two germline ends. CDR3 length equals 14 residues. CDR1 is SGHRS and CDR2 is YFSETQ in the germline V gene. In DNA form, the CDR3 reads TGCGCCAGCAGCTTAACGGGTTTCAATCAGCCCCAGCATTTT. This codes for CASSLTGFNQPQHF.

The V and J genes are TRBV10-3 and TRBJ2-1, with 8 positions matching TRBD2. The CDR3 length is 13 residues. V dropped 10 bases and J dropped 10; count of bases not matched to a gene: 12. Germline V gene lookup returns CDR1 ENHRY and CDR2 SYGVKD. CDR3 in DNA: TGTGCCACAACGACTAGCGCCGGACGGGAGCAGTTCTTC. It translates to CATTTSAGREQFF.

This clonotype occurred a few times. The genes are TRBV5-6 and TRBJ1-1; D not certain. Germline lookup yields CDR1 SGHDT and CDR2 YYEEEE. Trimming shortened V by 1 base and J by 9 bases, and 10 bases separated the two germline ends. The CDR3 spans 12 residues. CDR3 DNA sequence: TGTGCCAGCAGCTTGTCCCCATCTAAAGCTTTCTTT. Its translation: CASSLSPSKAFF.

This chain joins TRBV14 and TRBJ2-1; maybe TRBD2 (5 bases). Germline assignment: CDR1 SGHDN and CDR2 FVKESK. Trimming removed 4 bases at V and 5 bases at J, with 12 bases between. This CDR3 has 14 amino acids. As DNA, the CDR3 is TGTGCCAGCAGCCGGAGGATAGCGAACAATGAGCAGTTCTTC. As protein: CASSRRIANNEQFF.

This clonotype has a count of ten or more. The chain joins TRBV27 to TRBJ1-4; 10 bases match TRBD1. The CDR3 spans 16 residues. Per germline, CDR1 MNHEY and CDR2 SMNVEV (reference sequence). Trimming took 6 bases from V and 0 from J; bases not matched to a gene: 4. For the CDR3, the DNA is TGTGCCAGCAGCGACAGGGGGCCCTCAACTAATGAAAAACTGTTTTTT. Its protein is CASSDRGPSTNEKLFF.

This clonotype came up many times. DNA of the CDR3: TGCAGTGCTCACCGGACAGAAGCGGGCTATGGCTACACCTTC. It translates to CSAHRTEAGYGYTF. The rearrangement uses TRBV20-1 and TRBJ1-2; D possibly corresponds to TRBD1 (6 bases). The CDR3 contains 14 residues. CDR1 DFQATT and CDR2 SNEGSKA come from the germline V gene (reference sequence). V shed 5 bases and J shed 4 bases, with 17 bases lying between them.

This clonotype was counted only a few times. The rearrangement links TRBV7-8 to TRBJ2-7; D ambiguous. CDR1 and CDR2 from the germline V gene are SGHVS and FQNEAQ. V was pared by 3 bases and J by 2 bases, with 8 bases between. The CDR3 has 13 amino acids. This CDR3 reads CASSFTTAYEQYF. The CDR3, as DNA: TGTGCCAGCAGCTTTACTACCGCCTACGAGCAGTACTTC.

The V and J genes are TRBV19 and TRBJ1-5; D call uncertain. The germline CDR1 and CDR2 sequences are LNHDA and SQIVND (reference sequence). This CDR3 contains 18 residues. Trimming removed 6 bases from V and 2 bases from J, with 23 bases in between. In DNA, the CDR3 is TGTGCCAGTAGGGCTCCGCGAGGCTCCTACCAACGCAATCAGCCCCAGCATTTT. This gives the protein CASRAPRGSYQRNQPQHF.

The chain has TRBV5-4 and TRBJ1-2, with D possibly being TRBD1 (5 bases). The V gene lost 6 bases and the J gene lost 0 bases, with 18 bases spanning the gap. From germline, CDR1 is SGHNT and CDR2 YYREEE (reference sequence). The CDR3 is made up of 16 amino acids. The CDR3 nucleotides read TGTGCCAGCAAGAGGGACTCGCTTAGGGCTAACTATGGCTACACCTTC. It codes for CASKRDSLRANYGYTF.